The 9 T cell receptor beta chains below were found in one sample sequenced in a study of T cell changes during pregnancy in multiple sclerosis (dated by TCRdb to between 2017 and 2020). Library construction relied on the immunoSEQ multiplex PCR assay. The table comes from immuneACCESS by way of TCRdb, which keeps in-frame sequences with V and J called. Part of the clones is missing from these tables; in studies checked, under half for an unresolved V gene and the rest for unknown reasons. The sample profile shows some 60,000 clones; about 87% of them were found once. Over 4% of the sample comes from the top ten. The sample comprised peripheral blood from another person, used as feeder cells. The origin of the receptors is a human donor whose cells served as feeder cells for cultures in a pregnancy study.

This clone appeared a single time. The genes are TRBV9 and TRBJ2-5, with D tentatively TRBD1 or TRBD2 (6 bases each). CDR1 SGDLS and CDR2 YYNGEE come from the germline V gene. Trimming removed 1 base from V and 2 bases from J, with 15 bases in between. The CDR3 contains 16 residues. The CDR3 nucleotides read TGTGCCAGCAGCGTATCCGGGGGACACGGGCAAGAGACCCAGTACTTC. Translation: CASSVSGGHGQETQYF.

V is TRBV5-6 and J is TRBJ2-5; TRBD1 is a possible D gene (6 bases). The CDR3 spans 14 residues. Trimming removed 2 bases at V and 4 bases at J, with 12 bases between. CDR1 is SGHDT and CDR2 is YYEEEE in the germline V gene. The CDR3 nucleotides read TGTGCCAGCAGCTTACAGGGTTACCGAGAGACCCAGTACTTC. Protein product: CASSLQGYRETQYF. The full variable domain, rest sourced from reference TRBV5-6 and TRBJ2-5, is DAGVTQSPTHLIKTRGQQVTLRCSPKSGHDTVSWYQQALGQGPQFIFQYYEEEERQRGNFPDRFSGHQFPNYSSELNVNALLLGDSALYLCASSLQGYRETQYFGPGTRLLVL.

Remarks on this clone: This sample includes further DNA sequences coding for the same CDR3. The rearrangement uses TRBV7-2 and TRBJ2-5; TRBD1 is a possible D gene (6 bases). Trimming cost V 4 bases and J 4 bases, with 10 bases left between them. Germline V gene lookup returns CDR1 SGHTA and CDR2 FQGNSA. The CDR3 contains 13 residues. CDR3: CASSSDRRETQYF. The CDR3 coding sequence is TGTGCCAGCAGCTCGGACAGAAGAGAGACCCAGTACTTC.

This clone was counted a few times. The chain has TRBV5-1 and TRBJ2-7; D is unclear. The germline V gene has CDR1 SGHRS and CDR2 YFSETQ. The CDR3 has 15 amino acids. With 0 bases removed from V and 0 bases from J, the gap between germline ends came to 10 bases. This CDR3 is CASSLVWGNSYEQYF. DNA of the CDR3: TGCGCCAGCAGCTTGGTATGGGGAAACTCCTACGAGCAGTACTTC.

This chain connects TRBV6-1 to TRBJ1-6; TRBD1 matches 7 bases. The germline V gene encodes CDR1 MNHNS and CDR2 SASEGT. The CDR3 extends over 13 amino acids. Losses at the gene ends were 8 bases for V and 7 bases for J; bases not matched to a gene: 5. The CDR3 DNA is TGTGCCAGCGAGACAGGGCCCAATTCACCCCTCCACTTT. Translation: CASETGPNSPLHF.

The chain links TRBV11-2 to TRBJ1-1; TRBD1 matches 8 bases. The CDR3 covers 13 residues. The trim removed 3 bases at V and 6 bases at J, leaving 3 bases unmatched. Germline loops: CDR1 SGHAT, CDR2 FQNNGV. The CDR3 loop is CASSFQGAAEAFF. In DNA, the CDR3 is TGTGCCAGCAGCTTTCAGGGGGCCGCTGAAGCTTTCTTT.

V is TRBV5-4 and J is TRBJ1-2; no firm D call. The CDR3 consists of 13 residues. V lost 4 bases, J lost 2 bases, and 9 bases lay in between. Germline V CDR1 and CDR2: SGHNT, YYREEE (reference sequence). CDR3 protein: CASSPTRNYGYTF. The CDR3 DNA reads as TGTGCCAGCAGCCCTACAAGGAACTATGGCTACACCTTC.

The chain couples TRBV30 to TRBJ1-3; D gene unclear. The CDR3 sequence is 11 residues long. Trimming left V 4 bases short and J 4 bases short, with 5 bases between. Per the germline V gene, CDR1 is GTSNPN and CDR2 is SVGIG (reference sequence). The CDR3 DNA sequence: TGTGCCTGGACATGGGGAAACACCATATATTTT. This codes for CAWTWGNTIYF. Drawing the rest from reference TRBV30 and TRBJ1-3, the complete variable domain is SQTIHQWPATLVQPVGSPLSLECTVEGTSNPNLYWYRQAAGRGLQLLFYSVGIGQISSEVPQNLSASRPQDRQFILSSKKLLLSDSGFYLCAWTWGNTIYFGEGSWLTVV.

This chain connects TRBV28 to TRBJ1-1, with unresolved D. The CDR3 is made up of 12 amino acids. The V and J ends lost 7 bases and 4 bases respectively, with 10 bases between them. Germline V gene sequence: CDR1 MDHEN, CDR2 SYDVKM. The CDR3 protein is CASMVGSTEAFF. The CDR3 region has the DNA TGTGCCAGCATGGTGGGATCCACTGAAGCTTTCTTT. Full variable domain (missing parts from reference TRBV28 and TRBJ1-1): DVKVTQSSRYLVKRTGEKVFLECVQDMDHENMFWYRQDPGLGLRLIYFSYDVKMKEKGDIPEGYSVSREKKERFSLILESASTNQTSMYLCASMVGSTEAFFGQGTRLTVV.